Listed below are T cell receptor beta chains from one sample, sequenced in a study of cytomegalovirus exposure and HLA in healthy donors. Repertoires were generated with immunoSEQ multiplex PCR, while TCRdb's copy carries only in-frame clones and drops some. The repertoire table contains around 70,000 clones. Input material: PBMCs. These receptor sequences come from a female donor in good health and CMV-seropositive. The CDR3 runs from the conserved cysteine through the conserved F or W. Each record gives: V gene, J gene, D gene, CDR3 protein, CDR3 DNA. A D gene is named only where the DNA matches it firmly.

>TRBV5-1|TRBJ2-5|TRBD1
CASSRDRGPSTQYF
TGCGCCAGCAGCCGGGACAGGGGACCTTCGACCCAGTACTTC
>TRBV29-1|TRBJ2-5|.
CSVTTGLIGETQYF
TGCAGCGTTACAACAGGGTTAATCGGAGAGACCCAGTACTTC
>TRBV11-1|TRBJ2-5|TRBD1
CASSGPRTGRQETQYF
TGTGCCAGCTCTGGCCCCCGGACAGGGAGGCAAGAGACCCAGTACTTC
>TRBV28|TRBJ2-5|.
CASSNPGAQETQYF
TGTGCCAGCAGTAACCCAGGGGCCCAAGAGACCCAGTACTTC
>TRBV5-1|TRBJ1-5|TRBD1
CASSLATGGSQPQHF
TGCGCCAGCAGCTTGGCCACAGGGGGCAGTCAGCCCCAGCATTTT
>TRBV18|TRBJ2-2|.
CASSPLRGLGGELFF
TGTGCCAGCTCACCACTGCGGGGGCTAGGCGGGGAGCTGTTTTTT
>TRBV5-4|TRBJ1-1|TRBD1
CASSSGTGAPTEAFF
TGTGCCAGCAGCTCCGGGACAGGGGCCCCCACTGAAGCTTTCTTT
>TRBV15|TRBJ1-5|.
CATSRTSSQPQHF
TGTGCCACCAGCAGGACATCTTCTCAGCCCCAGCATTTT
>TRBV5-6|TRBJ2-7|TRBD1
CASSFGTGYEQYF
TGTGCCAGCAGCTTCGGGACAGGCTACGAGCAGTACTTC
>TRBV6-1|TRBJ2-7|TRBD2
CASTRTSGYEQYF
TGTGCCAGCACCCGGACTAGCGGCTACGAGCAGTACTTC
>TRBV27|TRBJ2-1|.
CASRGGPLGYNEQFF
TGTGCCAGCAGGGGGGGGCCACTCGGCTACAATGAGCAGTTCTTC
>TRBV5-1|TRBJ2-5|.
CASSLGARDSLETQYF
TGCGCCAGCAGCTTGGGGGCTAGGGACTCGCTCGAGACCCAGTACTTC
>TRBV7-9|TRBJ1-2|.
CASSLGGGAASGGYTF
TGTGCCAGCAGCTTAGGCGGAGGGGCCGCGTCGGGTGGCTACACCTTC
>TRBV19|TRBJ2-3|.
CASSNLWGADTQYF
TGTGCCAGTAGTAATTTGTGGGGCGCAGATACGCAGTATTTT